This TCR beta chain was observed in a study of blood T cell repertoires in COVID-19. Turning to the study itself: Acute and convalescent COVID-19 samples came from the United States, Italy and Spain. From T cells, B-cell-depleted T cells, or PBMCs came the material, which was cDNA or gDNA.

V lost 5 bases, J lost 0 bases, and 14 bases lay in between. This CDR3 comprises 15 residues. Germline CDR1 is SGHRS and CDR2 is YFSETQ. Original analysis: For nucleated cells, counts were estimated from reference gene primer amplification. Clones were read by immunoSEQ multiplex PCR, and TCRdb kept only the in-frame ones, dropping some. From that table come the V and J calls and clone size; the DNA was used to work out D and trimming. The table records around 150,000 clones, about nine tenths of them present only once. The specimen sequenced was peripheral blood. This TCR was sampled from a young man with acute or convalescent COVID-19. The chain has TRBV5-1 and TRBJ1-1; TRBD1 might be the D (6 bases). CDR3 residues: CASRQTRGVNTEAFF. Written as DNA, the CDR3 is TGCGCCAGCAGACAGACCAGGGGAGTGAACACTGAAGCTTTCTTT. Full variable domain (outside the CDR3, taken from reference TRBV5-1 and TRBJ1-1): KAGVTQTPRYLIKTRGQQVTLSCSPISGHRSVSWYQQTPGQGLQFLFEYFSETQRNKGNFPGRFSGRQFSNSRSEMNVSTLELGDSALYLCASRQTRGVNTEAFFGQGTRLTVV.